This T cell receptor (beta chain) was found in a study of blood T cell repertoires in COVID-19. J lost 4 bases, V lost 5 bases, and 8 bases had no gene match. The CDR3 runs to 16 residues. Germline V gives CDR1 MNHEY, CDR2 SMNVEV (reference sequence). Per the study methods: The authors estimated nucleated cell counts from reference gene primer amplification. The protocol was immunoSEQ multiplex PCR, while the TCRdb copy is restricted to in-frame clones and leaves out a portion. V and J calls and clone size are given by that table; D and trimming were obtained from the DNA. The table shows approximately 300,000 clones, with about 92% occurring only once.

The TCR comes from a woman in her twenties or thirties who had recovered from COVID-19. The chain links TRBV27 to TRBJ2-1, with 10 nucleotides matching TRBD1. The material sequenced was PBMCs or T cells enriched from blood (not recorded which). The CDR3 is CASSTPTGGTYNEQFF. The CDR3 nucleotides read TGTGCCAGCAGTACTCCGACAGGGGGCACATACAATGAGCAGTTCTTC.